The source of this T cell receptor beta chain is a study of T cells in Graves' hyperthyroidism and ophthalmopathy. Turning to the study itself: Once the initial diagnosis was made, peripheral blood was obtained before any treatment. Overall study results and limits: Clonotypes that were expanded in thyroid above 0.001 mostly appeared in blood too.

CDR3 length: 13 amino acids. The V gene end was trimmed by 9 bases and the J gene end by 7 bases; junction bases not matched to a gene: 9. Germline values: CDR1 MDHEN, CDR2 SYDVKM. Using RNA transcripts as the source, TCR beta CDR3 regions were amplified. The TCR CDR3 was amplified in a first-round RT-PCR using the HTBI primer set. TCRdb itself ran the multiplex PCR reads through MiXCR, one entry per CDR3 protein. The sample holds a few hundred thousand distinct CDR3 sequences, 15% to 19% seen once. Patients counted as stable if ophthalmopathy did not develop within 18 months. On this clonotype: Its antigen is currently unknown.

Input material: blood. The source of this sequence is a woman aged 25 to 39 with Graves' hyperthyroidism. This chain connects TRBV28 to TRBJ1-5, with TRBD1 matching over 7 bases. DNA of the CDR3: TGTGCCAGTCACGAGGGGGCGAACCAGCCCCAGCATTTT. Residues: CASHEGANQPQHF.